This TCR beta chain comes out of a study of post-analysis software for immune sequencing data. Study-wide points: Patients showed TRBV5-6, TRBV5-1 and TRBV20-1 among about five TRBV segments more frequent than in controls.

The CDR3 extends over 19 amino acids. Per germline, CDR1 LGHNA and CDR2 YNFKEQ. J lost 4 bases, V lost 3 bases, and 11 bases had no gene match. Every TCR beta cDNA library bore unique molecular identifiers. TCRdb passed the PCR reads through MiXCR, listing each CDR3 protein once. The sample contains 600,000 to 750,000 distinct CDR3 sequences, approximately 60% of which appear only once. On this clonotype itself: Its target is unknown.

The clonotype was recovered from a girl aged 2 to 10 with multiple sclerosis. The sequencing input was blood. The chain carries TRBV4-2 and TRBJ2-2, with TRBD2 identical over 13 bases. CDR3 protein: CASSHLPYGTSGTTGELFF. The DNA for the CDR3 is TGTGCCAGCAGCCACCTCCCATACGGGACTAGCGGGACCACCGGGGAGCTGTTTTTT.